This TCR beta chain was obtained from a study of blood T cell repertoires in COVID-19. Background on the study: COVID-19 samples from acute and convalescent phases originated in the United States, Italy and Spain. PBMCs, B-cell-depleted T cells, or T cells were the source of the cDNA or gDNA that made up the material.

The trim removed 5 bases at V and 2 bases at J, leaving 2 bases unmatched. The CDR3 extends over 14 amino acids. CDR1 and CDR2 from the germline V gene are LNHDA and SQIVND (reference sequence). Original handling: Estimates of nucleated cell counts were drawn from the amplification of reference gene primers. Using immunoSEQ multiplex PCR, the repertoire was profiled, and TCRdb retains in-frame clones only, with some absent. V, J and clone size reflect that table, while D and trimming were determined from the DNA. The sample shows about 97,000 clones, around 84% of them seen only once. This chain joins TRBV19 and TRBJ2-2; 7 positions agree with TRBD1. This sequence originates from a man aged 50-59 years with active or convalescent COVID-19. Input material: peripheral blood. The CDR3 nucleotides are TGTGCCAGTAGTTCAGGGGGTAACACCGGGGAGCTGTTTTTT. Residues: CASSSGGNTGELFF.